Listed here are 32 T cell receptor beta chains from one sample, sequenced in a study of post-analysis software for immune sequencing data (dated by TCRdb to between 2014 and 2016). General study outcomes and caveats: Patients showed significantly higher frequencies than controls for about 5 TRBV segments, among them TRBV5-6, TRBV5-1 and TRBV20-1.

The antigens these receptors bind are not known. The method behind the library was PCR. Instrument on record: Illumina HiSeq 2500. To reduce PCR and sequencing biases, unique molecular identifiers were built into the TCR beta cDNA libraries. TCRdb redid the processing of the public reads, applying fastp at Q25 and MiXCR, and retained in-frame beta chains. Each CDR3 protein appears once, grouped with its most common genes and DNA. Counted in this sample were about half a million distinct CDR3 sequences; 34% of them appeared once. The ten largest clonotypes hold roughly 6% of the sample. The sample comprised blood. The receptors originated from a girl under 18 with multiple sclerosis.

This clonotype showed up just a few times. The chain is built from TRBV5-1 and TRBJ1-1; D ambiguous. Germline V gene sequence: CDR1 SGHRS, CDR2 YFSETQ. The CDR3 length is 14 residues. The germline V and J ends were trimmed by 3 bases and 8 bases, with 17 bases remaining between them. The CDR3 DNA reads TGCGCCAGCAGCTCCGACGCGCAGAGTTTAGAAGCTTTCTTT. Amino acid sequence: CASSSDAQSLEAFF. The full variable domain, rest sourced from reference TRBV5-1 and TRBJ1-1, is KAGVTQTPRYLIKTRGQQVTLSCSPISGHRSVSWYQQTPGQGLQFLFEYFSETQRNKGNFPGRFSGRQFSNSRSEMNVSTLELGDSALYLCASSSDAQSLEAFFGQGTRLTVV.

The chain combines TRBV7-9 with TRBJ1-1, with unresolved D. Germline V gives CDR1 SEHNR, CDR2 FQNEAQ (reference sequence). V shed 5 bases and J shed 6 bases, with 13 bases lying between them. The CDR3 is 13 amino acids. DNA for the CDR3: TGTGCCAGCAGCCCTATAATTACCTCTGAAGCTTTCTTT. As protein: CASSPIITSEAFF.

This CDR3 reads CASSSSRQGDNYGYTF. CDR3 DNA: TGTGCCAGCAGCTCCTCAAGACAGGGAGACAACTATGGCTACACCTTC. The chain recombines TRBV7-6 with TRBJ1-2; TRBD1 aligns across 7 bases. This CDR3 has 16 amino acids. The ends lost 4 bases at V and 2 bases at J; junction bases unmatched: 10. Germline-derived CDR1 and CDR2 are SGHVS and FNYEAQ.

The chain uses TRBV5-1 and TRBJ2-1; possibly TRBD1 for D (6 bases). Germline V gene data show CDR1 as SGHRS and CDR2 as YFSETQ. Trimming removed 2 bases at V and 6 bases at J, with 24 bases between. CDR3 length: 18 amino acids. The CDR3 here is CASSFLFLSTGKGNEQFF. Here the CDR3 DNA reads TGCGCCAGCAGCTTTCTATTCCTGTCGACAGGCAAGGGCAATGAGCAGTTCTTC.

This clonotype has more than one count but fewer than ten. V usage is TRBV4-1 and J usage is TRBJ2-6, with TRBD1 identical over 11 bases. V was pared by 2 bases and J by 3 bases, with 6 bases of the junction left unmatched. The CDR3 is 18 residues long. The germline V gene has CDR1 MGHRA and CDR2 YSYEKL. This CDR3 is CASSQLGQGALGANVLTF. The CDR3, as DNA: TGCGCCAGCAGCCAACTCGGACAGGGGGCGCTTGGGGCCAACGTCCTGACTTTC.

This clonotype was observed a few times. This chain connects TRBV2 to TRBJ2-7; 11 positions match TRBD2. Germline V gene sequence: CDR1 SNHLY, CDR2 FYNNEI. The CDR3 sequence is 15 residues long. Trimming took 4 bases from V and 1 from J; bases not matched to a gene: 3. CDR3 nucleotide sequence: TGTGCCAGCAGTGTGACTAGCGGGGAGTCCTACGAGCAGTACTTC. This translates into CASSVTSGESYEQYF.

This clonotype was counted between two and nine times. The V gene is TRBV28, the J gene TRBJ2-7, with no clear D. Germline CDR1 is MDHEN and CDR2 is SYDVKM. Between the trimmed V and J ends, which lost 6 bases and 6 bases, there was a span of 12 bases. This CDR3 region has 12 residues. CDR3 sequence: CASSASGLEQYF. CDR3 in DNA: TGTGCCAGCAGCGCCTCCGGGCTCGAGCAGTACTTC.

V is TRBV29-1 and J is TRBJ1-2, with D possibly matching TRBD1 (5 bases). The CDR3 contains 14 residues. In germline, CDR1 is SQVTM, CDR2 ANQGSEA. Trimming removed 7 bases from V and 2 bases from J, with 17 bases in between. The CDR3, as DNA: TGCAGCGCCGCCAGGGAGGGTCTAAACTATGGCTACACCTTC. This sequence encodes CSAAREGLNYGYTF.

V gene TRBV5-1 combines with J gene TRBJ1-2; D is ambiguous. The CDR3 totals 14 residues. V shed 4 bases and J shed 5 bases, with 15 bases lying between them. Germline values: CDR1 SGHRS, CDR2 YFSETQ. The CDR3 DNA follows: TGCGCCAGCAGCGTACAGACCGGGAGATATGGCTACACCTTC. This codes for CASSVQTGRYGYTF.

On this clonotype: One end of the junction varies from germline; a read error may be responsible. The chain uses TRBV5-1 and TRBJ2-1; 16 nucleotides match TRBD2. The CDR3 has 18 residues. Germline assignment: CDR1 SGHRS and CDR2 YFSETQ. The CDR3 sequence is CVSSPGTSGGDLSNEQFF. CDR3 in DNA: TGCGTCAGCAGCCCCGGGACTAGCGGGGGGGATTTAAGCAATGAGCAGTTCTTC.

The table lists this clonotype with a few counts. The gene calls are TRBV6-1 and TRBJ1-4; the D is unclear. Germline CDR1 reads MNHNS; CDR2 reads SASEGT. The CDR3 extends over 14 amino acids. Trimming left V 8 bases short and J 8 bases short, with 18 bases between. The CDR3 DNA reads TGTGCCAGCGCATCTAGGAGTGTGGGGGAAAAACTGTTTTTT. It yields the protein CASASRSVGEKLFF.

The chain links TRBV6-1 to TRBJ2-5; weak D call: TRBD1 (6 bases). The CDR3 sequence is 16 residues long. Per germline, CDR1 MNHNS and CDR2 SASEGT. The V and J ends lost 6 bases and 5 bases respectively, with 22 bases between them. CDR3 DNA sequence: TGTGCCAGCAGGGAAAAGGACCGACAGGCTGGCGAGACCCAGTACTTC. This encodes CASREKDRQAGETQYF.

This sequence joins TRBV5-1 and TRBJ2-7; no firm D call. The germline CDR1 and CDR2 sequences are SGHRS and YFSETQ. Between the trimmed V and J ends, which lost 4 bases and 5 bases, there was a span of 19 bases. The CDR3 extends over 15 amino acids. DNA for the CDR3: TGCGCCAGCAGCGAGAACGGTATCCCTCGGGACGAGCAGTACTTC. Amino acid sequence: CASSENGIPRDEQYF.

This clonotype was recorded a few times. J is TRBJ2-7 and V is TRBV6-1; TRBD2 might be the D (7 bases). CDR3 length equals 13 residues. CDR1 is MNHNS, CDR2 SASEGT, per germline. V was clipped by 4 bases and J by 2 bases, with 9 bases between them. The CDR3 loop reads CASSAGGPYEQYF. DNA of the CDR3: TGTGCCAGCAGTGCCGGGGGGCCCTACGAGCAGTACTTC.

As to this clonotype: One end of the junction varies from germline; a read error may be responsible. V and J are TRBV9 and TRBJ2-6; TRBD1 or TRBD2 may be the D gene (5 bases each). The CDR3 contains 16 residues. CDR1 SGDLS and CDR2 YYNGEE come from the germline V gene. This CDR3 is CASSAHPGSGANVRTF. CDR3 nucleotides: TGTGCCAGCAGCGCTCATCCAGGGTCCGGGGCCAACGTCCGGACTTTC.

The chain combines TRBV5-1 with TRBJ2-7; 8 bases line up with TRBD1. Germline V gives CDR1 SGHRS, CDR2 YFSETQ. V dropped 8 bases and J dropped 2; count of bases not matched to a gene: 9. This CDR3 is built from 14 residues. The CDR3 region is CASKYGTGTYEQYF. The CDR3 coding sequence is TGCGCCAGTAAATACGGGACAGGAACCTACGAGCAGTACTTC.

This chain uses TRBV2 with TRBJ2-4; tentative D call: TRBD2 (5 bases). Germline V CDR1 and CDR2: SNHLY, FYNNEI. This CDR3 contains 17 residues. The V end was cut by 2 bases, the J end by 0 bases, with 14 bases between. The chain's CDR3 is CASSESRDRLAKNIQYF. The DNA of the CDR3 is TGTGCCAGCAGTGAATCCCGGGATCGTCTAGCCAAAAACATTCAGTACTTC. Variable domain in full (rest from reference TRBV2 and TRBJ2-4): EPEVTQTPSHQVTQMGQEVILRCVPISNHLYFYWYRQILGQKVEFLVSFYNNEISEKSEIFDDQFSVERPDGSNFTLKIRSTKLEDSAMYFCASSESRDRLAKNIQYFGAGTRLSVL.

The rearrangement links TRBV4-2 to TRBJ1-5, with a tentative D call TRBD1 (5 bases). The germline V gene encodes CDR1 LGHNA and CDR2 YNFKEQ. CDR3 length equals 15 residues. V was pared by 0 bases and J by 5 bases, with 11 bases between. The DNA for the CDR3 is TGTGCCAGCAGCCAAGATATGGGGGGGGATCAGCCCCAGCATTTT. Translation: CASSQDMGGDQPQHF.

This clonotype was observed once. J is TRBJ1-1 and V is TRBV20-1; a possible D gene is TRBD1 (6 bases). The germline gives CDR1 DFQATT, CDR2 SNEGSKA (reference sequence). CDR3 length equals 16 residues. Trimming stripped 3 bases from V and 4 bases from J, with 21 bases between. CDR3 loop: CSARPPVGGRGTEAFF. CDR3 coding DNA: TGCAGTGCTAGGCCCCCAGTGGGGGGGCGCGGCACTGAAGCTTTCTTT.

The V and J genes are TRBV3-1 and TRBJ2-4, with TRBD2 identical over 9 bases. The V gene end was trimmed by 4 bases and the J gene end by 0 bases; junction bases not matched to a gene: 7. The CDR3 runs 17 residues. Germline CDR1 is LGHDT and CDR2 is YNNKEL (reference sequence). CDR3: CASSPASGGLAKNIQYF. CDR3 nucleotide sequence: TGTGCCAGCAGCCCAGCGAGCGGGGGGTTAGCCAAAAACATTCAGTACTTC.

CDR3 residues: CASSQTGRGNSPLHF. For the CDR3, the DNA is TGCGCCAGCAGCCAGACAGGGCGGGGTAATTCACCCCTCCACTTT. The chain uses TRBV4-1 and TRBJ1-6; 7 bases are shared with TRBD1. The V gene's germline CDR1 is MGHRA and CDR2 YSYEKL. The V segment lost 3 bases and the J segment 6 bases; nucleotides outside the gene matches: 5. There are 15 residues in the CDR3.

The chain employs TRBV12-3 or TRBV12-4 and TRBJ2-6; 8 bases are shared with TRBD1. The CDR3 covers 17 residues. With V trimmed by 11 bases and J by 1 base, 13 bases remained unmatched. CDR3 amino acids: CAGDTRDRRSGANVLTF. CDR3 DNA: TGTGCCGGCGATACCCGGGACAGGCGATCTGGGGCCAACGTCCTGACTTTC.

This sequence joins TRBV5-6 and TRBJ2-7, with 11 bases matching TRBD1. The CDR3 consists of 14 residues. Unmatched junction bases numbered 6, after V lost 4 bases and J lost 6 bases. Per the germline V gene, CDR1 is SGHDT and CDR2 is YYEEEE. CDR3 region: CASSRTGGPLEQYF. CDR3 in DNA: TGTGCCAGCAGCCGGACAGGGGGCCCCCTCGAGCAGTACTTC.

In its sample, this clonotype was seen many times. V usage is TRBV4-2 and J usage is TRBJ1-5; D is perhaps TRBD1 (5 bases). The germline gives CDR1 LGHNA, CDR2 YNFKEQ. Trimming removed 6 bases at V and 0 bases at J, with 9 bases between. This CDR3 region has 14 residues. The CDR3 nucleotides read TGTGCCAGCAGGGGGACCGGTAGCAATCAGCCCCAGCATTTT. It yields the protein CASRGTGSNQPQHF.

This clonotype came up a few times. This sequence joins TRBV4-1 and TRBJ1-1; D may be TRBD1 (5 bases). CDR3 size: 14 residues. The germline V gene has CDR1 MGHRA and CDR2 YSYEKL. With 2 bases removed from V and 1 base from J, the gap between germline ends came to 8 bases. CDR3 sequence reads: CASSQLGENTEAFF. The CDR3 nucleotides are TGCGCCAGCAGCCAATTGGGGGAGAACACTGAAGCTTTCTTT.

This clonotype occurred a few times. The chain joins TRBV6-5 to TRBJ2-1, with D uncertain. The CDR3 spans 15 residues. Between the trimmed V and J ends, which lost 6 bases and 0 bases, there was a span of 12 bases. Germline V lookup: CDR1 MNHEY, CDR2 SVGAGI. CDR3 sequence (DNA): TGTGCCAGCAGCCGGACGCAGAGCTCCTACAATGAGCAGTTCTTC. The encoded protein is CASSRTQSSYNEQFF.

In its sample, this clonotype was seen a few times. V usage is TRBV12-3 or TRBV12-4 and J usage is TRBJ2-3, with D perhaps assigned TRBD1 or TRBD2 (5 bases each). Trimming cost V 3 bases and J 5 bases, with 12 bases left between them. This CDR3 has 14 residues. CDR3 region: CASSFGAGQDTQYF. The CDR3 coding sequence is TGTGCCAGCAGTTTCGGGGCAGGACAAGATACGCAGTATTTT.

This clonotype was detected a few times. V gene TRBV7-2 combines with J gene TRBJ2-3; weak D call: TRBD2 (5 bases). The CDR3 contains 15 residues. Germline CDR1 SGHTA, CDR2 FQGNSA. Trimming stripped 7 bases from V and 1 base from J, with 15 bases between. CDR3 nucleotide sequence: TGTGCCAGCACTCCGGCGGCTAGCCGCACAGATACGCAGTATTTT. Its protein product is CASTPAASRTDTQYF. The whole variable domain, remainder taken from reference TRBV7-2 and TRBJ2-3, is GAGVSQSPSNKVTEKGKDVELRCDPISGHTALYWYRQSLGQGLEFLIYFQGNSAPDKSGLPSDRFSAERTGGSVSTLTIQRTQQEDSAVYLCASTPAASRTDTQYFGPGTRLTVL.

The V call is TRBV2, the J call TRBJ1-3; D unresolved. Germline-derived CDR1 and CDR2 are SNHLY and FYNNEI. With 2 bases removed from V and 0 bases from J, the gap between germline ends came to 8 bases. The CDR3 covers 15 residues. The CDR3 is CASSEFRGSGNTIYF. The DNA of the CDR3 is TGTGCCAGCAGTGAATTTCGGGGCTCTGGAAACACCATATATTTT.

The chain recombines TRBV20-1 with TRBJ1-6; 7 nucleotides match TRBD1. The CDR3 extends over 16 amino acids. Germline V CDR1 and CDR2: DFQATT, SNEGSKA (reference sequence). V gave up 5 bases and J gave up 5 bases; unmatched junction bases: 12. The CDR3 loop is CSAPATTGPDNSPLHF. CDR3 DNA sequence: TGCAGTGCTCCGGCCACGACAGGGCCCGATAATTCACCCCTCCACTTT.

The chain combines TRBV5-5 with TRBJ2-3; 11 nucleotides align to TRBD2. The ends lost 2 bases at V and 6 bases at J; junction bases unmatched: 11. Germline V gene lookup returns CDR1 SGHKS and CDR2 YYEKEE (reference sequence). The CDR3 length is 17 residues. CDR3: CASSFTSGGSYLDTQYF. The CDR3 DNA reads TGTGCCAGCAGCTTCACTAGCGGGGGATCGTATTTGGATACGCAGTATTTT.

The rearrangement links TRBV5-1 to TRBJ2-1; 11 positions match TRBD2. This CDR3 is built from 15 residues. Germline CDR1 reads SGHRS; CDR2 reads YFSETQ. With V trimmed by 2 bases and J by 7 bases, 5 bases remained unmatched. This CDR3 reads CASSFLAGGINEQFF. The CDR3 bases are TGCGCCAGCAGCTTCCTAGCGGGGGGTATAAATGAGCAGTTCTTC.